Listed here are 23 T cell receptor beta chains from one sample, sequenced in a study of blood T cell repertoires in COVID-19. Produced via immunoSEQ multiplex PCR; TCRdb's table is partial and in-frame only. This table holds 150,000 to 200,000 clones, roughly 86% found once. The sequenced sample was peripheral blood. The receptors shown here come from a man aged 65 to 79 with acute or convalescent COVID-19.

This clone was picked up a small number of times. The V gene is TRBV2, the J gene TRBJ1-2; possible D gene TRBD1, 5 bases. Germline CDR1 is SNHLY and CDR2 is FYNNEI. Trimming took 2 bases from V and 4 from J, leaving 14 bases between them. CDR3 size: 15 residues. The CDR3 here is CASSEQGGTFYGYTF. CDR3 DNA: TGTGCCAGCAGTGAACAAGGCGGGACCTTCTATGGCTACACCTTC.

As DNA, the CDR3 is TGCAGCGTATCAGGGATGCCTAGCTCCTACGAGCAGTACTTC. Translated: CSVSGMPSSYEQYF. The chain is built from TRBV29-1 and TRBJ2-7; TRBD1 might be the D (5 bases). Between the trimmed V and J ends, which lost 6 bases and 0 bases, there was a span of 15 bases. The CDR3 covers 14 residues. Germline CDR1 reads SQVTM; CDR2 reads ANQGSEA.

A few counts support this clone. V is TRBV12-3 or TRBV12-4 and J is TRBJ2-7; TRBD2 agrees at 10 bases. There are 13 residues in the CDR3. The J segment lost 3 bases and the V segment lost 4 bases, leaving 0 bases of the junction unmatched. The CDR3 protein is CASSSSGGYEQYF. The CDR3 nucleotides read TGTGCCAGCAGTTCTAGCGGGGGCTACGAGCAGTACTTC.

Points on this clone: At one end the junction does not follow the germline gene, possibly because of a read error. The genes are TRBV18 and TRBJ2-2; 8 bases are shared with TRBD1. CDR3 length equals 16 residues. Germline CDR1 is KGHSH and CDR2 is LQKENI. As DNA, the CDR3 is TGTGCCAACTCACCCGGACAGGGAATATTAGCCGGGGAGCTGTTTTTT. Translation: CANSPGQGILAGELFF.

The chain links TRBV11-2 to TRBJ2-1; D is possibly TRBD1 (6 bases). With 5 bases removed from V and 13 bases from J, the gap between germline ends came to 15 bases. This CDR3 region has 12 residues. CDR1 is SGHAT and CDR2 is FQNNGV in the germline V gene. In DNA form, the CDR3 reads TGTGCCAGCAGCAACCAACCAGGGGACCAGTTCTTC. Residues: CASSNQPGDQFF.

The chain combines TRBV10-1 with TRBJ2-2; weak D call: TRBD1 (6 bases). Deletions cut 3 bases from V and 0 bases from J, with 11 bases between. The CDR3 is 16 residues long. Per germline, CDR1 WNHNN and CDR2 SYGVQD (reference sequence). The CDR3 region has the DNA TGCGCCAGCAGTGACTACAGGGCTTCGAACACCGGGGAGCTGTTTTTT. It specifies CASSDYRASNTGELFF.

The V and J genes are TRBV5-1 and TRBJ2-3, with 7 nucleotides matching TRBD1. The CDR3 runs 17 residues. Per the germline V gene, CDR1 is SGHRS and CDR2 is YFSETQ. With 0 bases clipped from V and 3 bases from J, the junction kept 10 bases outside the gene matches. The CDR3 protein is CASSLEAGGLYTDTQYF. CDR3 DNA: TGCGCCAGCAGCTTGGAGGCAGGGGGTCTTTATACAGATACGCAGTATTTT.

This clone was recorded a few times. The chain carries TRBV11-2 and TRBJ1-1; tentative D call: TRBD1 (6 bases). V shed 6 bases and J shed 0 bases, with 17 bases lying between them. This CDR3 has 16 residues. Germline loops: CDR1 SGHAT, CDR2 FQNNGV. Written as DNA, the CDR3 is TGTGCCAGCAGTTTAAAGGGGGACACCTTGAACACTGAAGCTTTCTTT. Translation gives CASSLKGDTLNTEAFF.

This clone was recorded only once. The V and J genes are TRBV30 and TRBJ2-1, with 9 bases lining up with TRBD1. Germline V gene data show CDR1 as GTSNPN and CDR2 as SVGIG (reference sequence). This CDR3 has 14 residues. V lost 0 bases, J lost 5 bases, and 2 bases stayed unmatched. This CDR3 is CAWSVWTGDNEQFF. For the CDR3, the DNA is TGTGCCTGGAGTGTATGGACAGGGGACAATGAGCAGTTCTTC.

The chain recombines TRBV20-1 with TRBJ2-7; 13 bases fit TRBD2. The CDR3 runs 16 residues. V shed 3 bases and J 0 bases; nucleotides not matched to a gene: 5. In germline, CDR1 is DFQATT, CDR2 SNEGSKA (reference sequence). CDR3 residues: CSASGLAGAPSYEQYF. The CDR3 DNA follows: TGCAGTGCTAGTGGACTAGCGGGGGCCCCCTCCTACGAGCAGTACTTC.

This chain connects TRBV5-4 to TRBJ2-5, with D unclear. CDR3 length: 13 residues. Per germline, CDR1 SGHNT and CDR2 YYREEE (reference sequence). Trimming shortened V by 4 bases and J by 0 bases, and 7 bases separated the two germline ends. CDR3 sequence reads: CASSPQNQETQYF. The CDR3 coding sequence is TGTGCCAGCAGCCCCCAGAACCAAGAGACCCAGTACTTC.

V and J are TRBV29-1 and TRBJ1-3, with a weak D call TRBD1 (5 bases). The ends were cut back, 3 bases at V and 2 bases at J, with 14 bases in the middle. Germline V gene sequence: CDR1 SQVTM, CDR2 ANQGSEA. CDR3 size: 15 residues. The CDR3 region has the DNA TGCAGCGTTGAGGGGAGGGGCGGTACTGGAAACACCATATATTTT. Encoded protein: CSVEGRGGTGNTIYF.

The V and J genes are TRBV11-2 and TRBJ2-5; possibly TRBD2 for D (5 bases). CDR3 length: 13 residues. Germline V lookup: CDR1 SGHAT, CDR2 FQNNGV. With 7 bases removed from V and 4 bases from J, the gap between germline ends came to 13 bases. The CDR3 region is CASTLVRGETQYF. The CDR3 coding sequence is TGTGCCAGCACCCTAGTACGGGGAGAGACCCAGTACTTC.

V usage is TRBV28 and J usage is TRBJ1-4, with 12 bases aligning to TRBD1. The germline V gene encodes CDR1 MDHEN and CDR2 SYDVKM. CDR3 length equals 15 residues. V lost 3 bases, J lost 7 bases, and 3 bases stayed unmatched. The CDR3 region has the DNA TGTGCCAGCAGTTTGGGGACAGGGGGCTTTGAAAAACTGTTTTTT. This translates into CASSLGTGGFEKLFF.

V is TRBV6-5 and J is TRBJ2-1; TRBD1 matches 10 bases. V lost 6 bases, J lost 4 bases, and 6 bases stayed unmatched. The CDR3 is 15 amino acids. The germline CDR1 and CDR2 sequences are MNHEY and SVGAGI. CDR3 bases: TGTGCCAGCAGATCCGGGACAGGGGTGTACAATGAGCAGTTCTTC. This codes for CASRSGTGVYNEQFF.

J is TRBJ2-1 and V is TRBV5-1; 14 bases line up with TRBD2. V lost 4 bases to trimming and J lost 7 bases; unmatched junction nucleotides: 10. Germline loops: CDR1 SGHRS, CDR2 YFSETQ. This CDR3 contains 17 residues. The CDR3 here is CASSRGLAGGTSNEQFF. CDR3 DNA sequence: TGCGCCAGCAGCAGAGGACTAGCGGGAGGCACGAGTAATGAGCAGTTCTTC.

CDR3 DNA sequence: TGTGCCTGGACCACCGGGACTAGCACAGATACGCAGTATTTT. This encodes CAWTTGTSTDTQYF. The chain has TRBV30 and TRBJ2-3; D might be TRBD2 (6 bases). Germline V gene sequence: CDR1 GTSNPN, CDR2 SVGIG (reference sequence). V lost 4 bases and J 0 bases, leaving 11 bases between the germline ends. This CDR3 spans 14 amino acids.

CDR3 region: CASSSSTGGWGYTF. CDR3 nucleotide sequence: TGTGCCAGCAGCTCAAGCACAGGGGGCTGGGGCTACACCTTC. This chain connects TRBV9 to TRBJ1-2, with 9 bases identical to TRBD1. Germline CDR1 reads SGDLS; CDR2 reads YYNGEE. Trimming removed 4 bases from V and 8 bases from J; junction bases left unmatched: 9. The CDR3 has 14 residues.

This chain connects TRBV10-3 to TRBJ1-6; no firm D call. CDR1 is ENHRY and CDR2 is SYGVKD in the germline V gene. This CDR3 has 13 residues. V gave up 0 bases and J gave up 9 bases, with 6 bases separating them. The CDR3 reads CAISESRVSPLHF. The CDR3 DNA follows: TGTGCCATCAGTGAGTCGCGGGTTTCACCCCTCCACTTT.

The CDR3: CASSQRMDRLNTEAFF. The CDR3 coding sequence is TGTGCCAGCAGCCAACGTATGGACAGGTTGAACACTGAAGCTTTCTTT. The J gene is TRBJ1-1, the V gene TRBV4-2; 7 nucleotides agree with TRBD1. The CDR3 sequence is 16 residues long. The ends lost 2 bases at V and 0 bases at J; junction bases unmatched: 6. Germline lookup yields CDR1 LGHNA and CDR2 YNFKEQ.

The CDR3 spells CASSSSLGQYF. In nucleotides, the CDR3 is TGTGCCAGCAGCTCCAGCCTGGGCCAGTACTTC. The chain carries TRBV7-2 and TRBJ2-7; unclear D gene. Trimming stripped 4 bases from V and 10 bases from J, with 11 bases between. The germline CDR1 and CDR2 sequences are SGHTA and FQGNSA. CDR3 size: 11 residues. The full variable domain, in which reference TRBV7-2 and TRBJ2-7 provide the parts outside the CDR3, is GAGVSQSPSNKVTEKGKDVELRCDPISGHTALYWYRQSLGQGLEFLIYFQGNSAPDKSGLPSDRFSAERTGGSVSTLTIQRTQQEDSAVYLCASSSSLGQYFGPGTRLTVT.

The chain carries TRBV7-9 and TRBJ2-1, with 10 bases lining up with TRBD1. V lost 5 bases to trimming and J lost 8 bases; unmatched junction nucleotides: 6. Germline values: CDR1 SEHNR, CDR2 FQNEAQ (reference sequence). The CDR3 totals 14 residues. CDR3 in amino acids: CASSPPGQGYEQFF. The CDR3 DNA reads as TGTGCCAGCAGCCCACCGGGACAGGGGTATGAGCAGTTCTTC.

V usage is TRBV19 and J usage is TRBJ2-7; D unresolved. This CDR3 spans 12 amino acids. Germline V gives CDR1 LNHDA, CDR2 SQIVND (reference sequence). The V gene lost 9 bases and the J gene lost 4 bases, with 13 bases spanning the gap. The CDR3 DNA follows: TGTGCCAGCGCGCCCTCAACTTACGAGCAGTACTTC. Translating gives CASAPSTYEQYF. The complete variable domain, with remaining parts taken from reference TRBV19 and TRBJ2-7, reads DGGITQSPKYLFRKEGQNVTLSCEQNLNHDAMYWYRQDPGQGLRLIYYSQIVNDFQKGDIAEGYSVSREKKESFPLTVTSAQKNPTAFYLCASAPSTYEQYFGPGTRLTVT.